This T cell receptor beta chain was found in a study of T cell responses to AZD1222 COVID-19 vaccine. Study-wide points: After the peak T cell response, and only then, were repertoires sampled.

Sequenced by immunoSEQ multiplex PCR; TCRdb stores in-frame clones only, minus some. Among roughly 100,000 clones listed, roughly 80% were seen once. This clone was counted a few times. Its antigen is unidentified. The ends were cut back, 5 bases at V and 0 bases at J, with 13 bases in the middle. The CDR3 spans 15 residues. CDR1 SNHLY and CDR2 FYNNEI come from the germline V gene. The material sequenced was peripheral blood, taken on day 0 of AZD1222 vaccination. This rearrangement joins TRBV2 to TRBJ1-1, with TRBD1 as a possible D gene (5 bases). The clonotype originates from an adult in good health. The CDR3, as DNA: TGTGCCAGCAGTAAAGGACAAACCATGAACACTGAAGCTTTCTTT. Encoded protein: CASSKGQTMNTEAFF. Looking up the rest from reference TRBV2 and TRBJ1-1 gives the full variable domain: EPEVTQTPSHQVTQMGQEVILRCVPISNHLYFYWYRQILGQKVEFLVSFYNNEISEKSEIFDDQFSVERPDGSNFTLKIRSTKLEDSAMYFCASSKGQTMNTEAFFGQGTRLTVV.